In this sample, the clone carrying this T cell receptor (beta chain) turned up once. What it binds is unknown. These data belong to a study of cytomegalovirus exposure and HLA in healthy donors. Study conclusions and caveats: In a later analysis, at a false discovery rate of 0.05, under 20,000 TCR beta sequences were associated with HLA alleles.

This CDR3 comprises 11 residues. Germline V CDR1 and CDR2: DFQATT, SNEGSKA (reference sequence). The PCR had 60 Vbeta and 13 Jbeta primers. Assay used: immunoSEQ multiplex PCR; TCRdb lists only in-frame clones, some missing. The sample lists approximately 150,000 clones; about 80% were seen once. This TCR was recovered from a woman between 45 and 60 years old in good health and CMV-seronegative. The chain couples TRBV20-1 to TRBJ2-3, with D perhaps TRBD2 (6 bases). Sequencing was done on a sample of PBMCs. This CDR3 reads CGAGFTDTQYF. CDR3 in DNA: TGCGGAGCGGGCTTCACAGATACGCAGTATTTT.